This T cell receptor (beta chain) comes out of a study of shared clonotypes between healthy human individuals. Points on this clone: No antigen is known for it.

V lost 3 bases to trimming and J lost 4 bases, with 7 bases between them. The CDR3 has 12 amino acids. CDR1 is MGHDK and CDR2 is SYGVNS in the germline V gene. Study-wide points: Despite large depth, sorted-subset datasets appeared incompletely sequenced. Investigators collected only blood, and repertoires in tissues likely differ.

Method: immunoSEQ multiplex PCR; TCRdb's copy keeps in-frame clones and lacks some. The sample holds hundreds of thousands of clones, about 96% seen once. Naive CD8 isolation took CD45RO-negative cells positively selected for CCR7 and excluded terminally differentiated effector memory CD45RA+ cells. The sample was naive CD8+ T cells sorted from blood. The sequence derives from a woman younger than 45 in good health. The chain has TRBV25-1 and TRBJ2-7; D call uncertain. CDR3 amino acids: CASSDSPYEQYF. The CDR3 coding sequence is TGTGCCAGCAGTGATTCACCTTACGAGCAGTACTTC.